The source of this TCR beta chain is a study of brain T cells in children with intractable seizures. Study observations and caveats: Viral specificity was inferred only from CDR3 similarity; HCMV serostatus was unknown. Clones missing pre-surgery may reflect undersampling of that blood sample.

The germline V gene has CDR1 SGHKS and CDR2 YYEKEE (reference sequence). The ends were cut back, 6 bases at V and 5 bases at J, with 11 bases in the middle. This CDR3 comprises 12 residues. Sample time point: blood from clinic visit 5 months post-surgery; TSC patient then seizure free. Surgery cases with the highest brain T cell transcript signatures were chosen for sequencing. Pre-surgery treatment included at least one anti-epileptic drug. Only in-frame clones appear in the TCRdb table, and some are missing; sequencing was by immunoSEQ multiplex PCR. The repertoire has 300,000 to 400,000 clones, roughly 92% of them found once; the top ten carry 5% to 7%. As to this clone: The target antigen is unknown.

This sequence was found in a boy under three years old with tuberous sclerosis and intractable seizures. Specimen: peripheral blood, collected less than 6 months after surgery. V and J are TRBV5-5 and TRBJ1-2; unclear D gene. The CDR3 sequence is CASTGEKYGYTF. The CDR3 nucleotides are TGTGCCAGCACCGGCGAAAAGTATGGCTACACCTTC.